This TCR beta chain stems from a study of identical twins (dated by TCRdb to between 2015 and 2016). As for the study more broadly: To test whether fetal clonotypes persist, this study deep-sequenced TCR alpha and beta repertoires from monozygotic twins, from unrelated adults of various ages, and from cord blood. To rule out contamination, the twin experiments were replicated at different times with different library preparation protocols.

Trimming removed 4 bases from V and 2 bases from J, leaving 15 bases between the germline ends. CDR1 and CDR2 are read off the germline V gene as SQVTM and ANQGSEA. Reading from cysteine to phenylalanine, the CDR3 counts 14 amino acids. The read is trimmed to its CDR3 DNA, 42 bases read in frame from base 1. Remarks on this clonotype: No antigen is known for it. No per-base quality is available; no much larger clone lies one base away.

Every donor was a healthy Caucasian. Three pairs of female monozygotic twins, all aged 18 to 29 years, made up the twin cohort. Peripheral blood mononuclear cells were the source from which RNA for the TCR libraries was isolated. General findings and caveats noted by the study authors: Invariant T cells such as MAIT and iNKT could partly confound zero-insertion analyses, although diverse VJ usage argued against such confounding for most clonotypes. Because the same donors could not be followed over many years, the conclusions relied on cross-sectional statistical analysis. A weaker excess of twin sharing was found in beta out-of-frame sequences because the signal-to-noise ratio was lowered by fewer shared sequences. In monozygotic twins, out-of-frame TCR alpha sharing was systematically underestimated by recombination models, although the models agreed with sharing between unrelated individuals. Compared with coincidental sharing between unrelated individuals, out-of-frame TCR alpha sequences shared between twins showed an excess of sequences with low generation probability. Fewer insertions were carried by abundant cord blood beta clonotypes; a weaker similar trend was observed in young adult naive repertoires, while no such trend was observed in memory repertoires.

Libraries were built with 5' RACE. The instrument given in TCRdb is Illumina HiSeq 2000. Template switching introduced a universal primer binding site; the final cDNA contained a unique molecular identifier, enabling accurate counting of TCR cDNA molecules. Specific primers in the conserved constant-segment region were used to synthesize first-strand cDNA for TCR alpha and beta chains. To control for contamination, each cDNA library was double barcoded with a SMART-Mk sample barcode plus Illumina barcodes. Two successive PCR steps introduced TruSeq adapter sequences along with Illumina sample barcodes. The TCR alpha and beta cDNA libraries were sequenced on the Illumina HiSeq platform using custom primers. Per the authors' processing: MiGEC was used to process raw reads and extract unique molecular identifiers, and MiXCR was used to find CDR3 positions. For each individual, recombination models were inferred using an EM algorithm with the repgenHMM and IGoR tools. Shared clonotype analysis was performed with the tcR package in R, normalizing sharing by the product of cloneset sizes. To study raw recombination free of thymic and clonal selection effects, out-of-frame nonproductive sequences were analyzed. TCRdb cleaned the public reads at Q25 with fastp, built clones with MiXCR and kept in-frame beta chains. Rows with one shared CDR3 protein collapse into an entry with the most common genes and DNA. These V and J calls rely on TCRdb rather than the paper's analysis. The sample records about 660,000 distinct CDR3 sequences, over 8.5% of which are singletons. The ten largest clonotypes hold about 0.98% of the sample.

Another study also made use of these data, one on yellow fever vaccine responses in identical twins. As the second paper documents: The authors reported that the T cell response to vaccination in identical twins appeared partly convergent and partly personalized. Focusing on identical twins, the study followed the T cell clones that responded to the vaccine, and did so with precision.

The specimen sequenced was PBMCs. Rearrangement joined TRBV29-1 to TRBJ2-7, with no confident D gene call. The source of this sequence is a woman aged 18-29 years in good health. The CDR3 amino acid sequence is: CSVAGLGITYEQYF. The nucleotide sequence is TGCAGCGTTGCCGGCTTGGGGATAACCTACGAGCAGTACTTC.